This T cell receptor (beta chain) emerged from a study of persistence of HIV-infected CD4 T cells. Study results and caveats: CMV- and Gag-responding cells had lower TCRbeta richness than CD3/CD28-responding cells.

For this clone: Its specificity is unknown.

Sequencing used immunoSEQ version 4 in survey mode. Measured with immunoSEQ multiplex PCR; TCRdb has only the in-frame clones, and not every one. The repertoire holds around 30,000 clones, with 80% to 90% as singletons. The germline gives CDR1 SGHTA, CDR2 FQGNSA. V was cut by 8 bases and J by 0 bases, with 11 bases left in between. The CDR3 sequence is 13 residues long. Cells were stimulated with overlapping HIV-1 Gag 15-mer peptides. Memory cells lacking CD40L and CD69 with high CD45RO were sorted. Inclusion required CMV-positive serology and CD4+ counts above 400 cells/uL. This TCR was recovered from an adult woman with HIV who was CMV-seropositive. The sequences come from CD4+ T cells sorted from PBMCs after approximately 19-hour stimulation, collected from a patient who received antiretroviral therapy. The genes are TRBV7-2 and TRBJ2-7; D call uncertain. The chain's CDR3 is CASSRAFSYEQYF. CDR3 DNA: TGTGCCAGCTCTCGAGCTTTCTCCTACGAGCAGTACTTC.